The 26 T cell receptor beta chains presented below share a single source sample, sequenced in a study of blood T cell repertoires in COVID-19. The assay was immunoSEQ multiplex PCR, and TCRdb's table has in-frame clones only and misses some. Here the sample spans under 150,000 clones, about 90% being singletons. The specimen was peripheral blood. These receptors originate from a man aged 45-65 years with active or convalescent COVID-19.

The V and J genes are TRBV15 and TRBJ1-5; D gene unclear. Germline V gene data show CDR1 as LNHNV and CDR2 as YYDKDF (reference sequence). The V and J ends lost 2 bases and 7 bases respectively, with 6 bases between them. The CDR3 contains 12 residues. CDR3 sequence: CATSRPEQPQHF. As DNA, the CDR3 is TGTGCCACCAGCAGACCCGAGCAGCCCCAGCATTTT.

V usage is TRBV29-1 and J usage is TRBJ2-5; no firm D call. CDR3 size: 11 residues. Trimming removed 4 bases at V and 7 bases at J, with 10 bases between. Germline V CDR1 and CDR2: SQVTM, ANQGSEA. For the CDR3, the DNA is TGCAGCGTTGTGATTCTCGGGACCCAGTACTTC. Its protein product is CSVVILGTQYF.

The genes are TRBV6-1 and TRBJ1-5; 8 nucleotides line up with TRBD1. Germline V gene sequence: CDR1 MNHNS, CDR2 SASEGT. This CDR3 region has 16 residues. J gave up 9 bases and V 4 bases, and 14 bases lay outside the gene matches. DNA of the CDR3: TGTGCCAGCAGTGGGGGGACAGGTTCCCCGTGGGTGCCCCAGCATTTT. Protein sequence: CASSGGTGSPWVPQHF.

This chain links TRBV29-1 with TRBJ2-7; D might be TRBD1 (6 bases). Germline lookup yields CDR1 SQVTM and CDR2 ANQGSEA. The CDR3 is 11 amino acids. V was cut by 6 bases and J by 4 bases, with 10 bases left in between. The chain's CDR3 is CSVDTGYEQYF. CDR3 in DNA: TGCAGCGTAGACACAGGGTACGAGCAGTACTTC.

The rearrangement joins TRBV5-1 to TRBJ2-7; 9 positions match TRBD2. From germline, CDR1 is SGHRS and CDR2 YFSETQ. This CDR3 spans 15 amino acids. Trimming cost V 4 bases and J 5 bases; bases outside gene matches: 10. CDR3 DNA sequence: TGCGCCAGCAGCCCATCTAGCGGGATCTTCCACGAGCAGTACTTC. This encodes CASSPSSGIFHEQYF.

The V and J genes are TRBV24-1 and TRBJ2-1, with 7 positions matching TRBD2. Germline V gives CDR1 KGHDR, CDR2 SFDVKD. V trimming: 6 bases; J trimming: 8 bases; junction bases outside the gene matches: 9. The CDR3 extends over 14 amino acids. The CDR3 DNA is TGTGCCACCAGTCTCGAAAGCGGGATAGATGAGCAGTTCTTC. It encodes CATSLESGIDEQFF.

The chain employs TRBV3-1 (or the pseudogene TRBV3-2) and TRBJ2-7, with 7 bases fitting TRBD1. The CDR3 has 14 amino acids. Germline CDR1 and CDR2: LGHDT and YNNKEL (reference sequence). With V trimmed by 1 base and J by 3 bases, 3 bases remained unmatched. CDR3: CASSQGDRSYEQYF. DNA for the CDR3: TGTGCCAGCAGCCAAGGGGACAGAAGCTACGAGCAGTACTTC.

CDR3 coding DNA: TGTGCCAGCAGTAAGCCCGGGACTTCCTCCTACGAGCAGTACTTC. This encodes CASSKPGTSSYEQYF. The chain combines TRBV6-5 with TRBJ2-7; tentative D call: TRBD2 (6 bases). The CDR3 has 15 residues. Germline CDR1 MNHEY, CDR2 SVGAGI. V lost 5 bases and J lost 0, with 14 bases in between.

This clone occurred a few times. The J gene is TRBJ2-5, the V gene TRBV12-3 or TRBV12-4; no definite D call. V was cut by 3 bases and J by 5 bases, with 7 bases left in between. The CDR3 consists of 12 residues. The CDR3 DNA sequence: TGTGCCAGCAGTTTTACATCCGAGACCCAGTACTTC. As protein: CASSFTSETQYF.

The chain combines TRBV28 with TRBJ2-5; 7 nucleotides line up with TRBD1. This CDR3 region has 14 residues. Germline V gene data show CDR1 as MDHEN and CDR2 as SYDVKM. V was pared by 5 bases and J by 4 bases, with 7 bases of the junction left unmatched. CDR3 DNA: TGTGCCAGCAGTCCCCCAGGGGGTTTAGAGACCCAGTACTTC. Translation: CASSPPGGLETQYF.

This clone showed up just a few times. This rearrangement joins TRBV19 to TRBJ2-1; a weak D match, TRBD1 (5 bases). Trimming shortened V by 6 bases and J by 5 bases, and 8 bases separated the two germline ends. Germline assignment: CDR1 LNHDA and CDR2 SQIVND (reference sequence). This CDR3 comprises 12 residues. The CDR3 spells CASSDSNNEQFF. The CDR3 region has the DNA TGTGCCAGTAGCGACAGTAACAATGAGCAGTTCTTC.

The chain links TRBV28 to TRBJ1-5, with 7 bases fitting TRBD1. The CDR3 length is 14 residues. The V and J ends lost 6 bases and 7 bases, in that order; junction bases with no gene match: 9. Germline V lookup: CDR1 MDHEN, CDR2 SYDVKM. The CDR3 nucleotides read TGTGCCAGCAGATCGACAGGGTCTGACCAGCCCCAGCATTTT. It translates to CASRSTGSDQPQHF.

This chain joins TRBV28 and TRBJ2-3; the D gene is possibly TRBD2 (5 bases). Germline lookup yields CDR1 MDHEN and CDR2 SYDVKM. CDR3 length: 14 amino acids. Trimming took off 6 bases at V and 0 bases at J, with 10 bases between the two ends. CDR3 amino acids: CASSLEGSTDTQYF. CDR3 DNA: TGTGCCAGCAGCTTAGAGGGAAGCACAGATACGCAGTATTTT.

The rearrangement joins TRBV10-3 to TRBJ1-5; possible D gene TRBD1, 6 bases. Germline V gene lookup returns CDR1 ENHRY and CDR2 SYGVKD. This CDR3 is built from 12 residues. V was pared by 3 bases and J by 7 bases, with 7 bases between. CDR3 sequence (DNA): TGTGCCATCAGTGACAGGGGACAGCCCCAGCATTTT. It translates to CAISDRGQPQHF.

The CDR3 spells CASSFEPAGNTIYF. CDR3 DNA sequence: TGTGCCAGCAGCTTCGAACCTGCGGGAAACACCATATATTTT. The chain has TRBV5-4 and TRBJ1-3; no clear D gene. The CDR3 runs 14 residues. V was shortened by 2 bases and J by 4 bases, with 10 bases between the two germline ends. Germline-derived CDR1 and CDR2 are SGHNT and YYREEE (reference sequence).

The chain carries TRBV5-8 and TRBJ1-1; 10 nucleotides agree with TRBD1. CDR1 is SGHTS, CDR2 YDEGEE, per germline. V lost 4 bases to trimming and J lost 5 bases; unmatched junction nucleotides: 8. This CDR3 is 15 amino acids long. CDR3 sequence reads: CASSDRDRGGTEAFF. In DNA, the CDR3 is TGTGCCAGCAGCGACCGGGACAGGGGAGGAACTGAAGCTTTCTTT. Full variable domain (rest looked up from reference TRBV5-8 and TRBJ1-1): EAGVTQSPTHLIKTRGQQATLRCSPISGHTSVYWYQQALGLGLQFLLWYDEGEERNRGNFPPRFSGRQFPNYSSELNVNALELEDSALYLCASSDRDRGGTEAFFGQGTRLTVV.

The gene calls are TRBV5-6 and TRBJ1-6; 8 bases match TRBD1. Germline CDR1 SGHDT, CDR2 YYEEEE. The ends lost 0 bases at V and 7 bases at J; junction bases unmatched: 6. The CDR3 extends over 16 amino acids. The CDR3 region is CASSLDRTGLNSPLHF. CDR3 nucleotide sequence: TGTGCCAGCAGCTTGGATCGGACAGGGTTGAATTCACCCCTCCACTTT.

This clone appeared a single time. The rearrangement joins TRBV7-2 to TRBJ1-2; D not certain. The V and J ends lost 2 bases and 0 bases respectively, with 10 bases between them. CDR3 length equals 15 residues. The germline V gene has CDR1 SGHTA and CDR2 FQGNSA. The CDR3 coding sequence is TGTGCCAGCAGCTTATCAGGAGGAACTAACTATGGCTACACCTTC. The encoded protein is CASSLSGGTNYGYTF.

The rearrangement joins TRBV5-6 to TRBJ2-2; 8 nucleotides line up with TRBD1. From germline, CDR1 is SGHDT and CDR2 YYEEEE. The CDR3 runs 15 residues. V was clipped by 3 bases and J by 5 bases; unmatched bases: 6. The CDR3 region has the DNA TGTGCCAGCAGCTCTTGGACAGGGATGACCGGGGAGCTGTTTTTT. It yields the protein CASSSWTGMTGELFF.

The rearrangement uses TRBV27 and TRBJ2-7, with TRBD2 as a possible D gene (7 bases). The CDR3 is 19 residues long. Germline V gene sequence: CDR1 MNHEY, CDR2 SMNVEV (reference sequence). Between the trimmed V and J ends, which lost 5 bases and 2 bases, there was a span of 28 bases. CDR3 region: CASSNRGEGTGPLTYEQYF. The DNA of the CDR3 is TGTGCCAGCAGTAATCGGGGGGAGGGTACAGGGCCTCTCACCTACGAGCAGTACTTC.

The rearrangement uses TRBV2 and TRBJ2-2; tentative D call: TRBD2 (5 bases). CDR3 length: 16 amino acids. Germline V CDR1 and CDR2: SNHLY, FYNNEI. Trimming took off 3 bases at V and 4 bases at J, with 15 bases between the two ends. CDR3 DNA sequence: TGTGCCAGCAGTGACGGACTCCTGTTGAGCACCGGGGAGCTGTTTTTT. It specifies CASSDGLLLSTGELFF.

The V call is TRBV7-9, the J call TRBJ2-1; D perhaps matches TRBD2 (6 bases). CDR1 is SEHNR, CDR2 FQNEAQ, per germline (reference sequence). V lost 0 bases to trimming and J lost 2 bases, with 8 bases between them. The CDR3 contains 15 residues. The CDR3 sequence: CASSLAGGAYNEQFF. In DNA form, the CDR3 reads TGTGCCAGCAGCTTAGCGGGAGGCGCCTACAATGAGCAGTTCTTC.

CDR3 sequence: CASTTGGSPLHF. Written as DNA, the CDR3 is TGTGCCAGCACTACAGGGGGCTCACCCCTCCACTTT. The chain joins TRBV28 to TRBJ1-6; TRBD1 matches at 9 bases. V shed 7 bases, J shed 10 bases, and the junction held 2 bases outside the gene matches. This CDR3 has 12 amino acids. Looked up from germline, CDR1 is MDHEN and CDR2 is SYDVKM.

This chain connects TRBV19 to TRBJ1-3; D gene ambiguous. CDR3 size: 15 residues. The germline V gene has CDR1 LNHDA and CDR2 SQIVND (reference sequence). Trimming pared 2 bases from V and 2 bases from J, leaving 10 bases between. This CDR3 reads CASSIYAAAGNTIYF. CDR3 DNA: TGTGCCAGTAGTATATACGCGGCGGCTGGAAACACCATATATTTT.

The rearrangement joins TRBV9 to TRBJ2-3; 8 nucleotides agree with TRBD2. After removal of 0 bases from V and 1 base from J, the junction contained 4 bases not matched to a gene. CDR3 length: 16 amino acids. Germline V gene data show CDR1 as SGDLS and CDR2 as YYNGEE. Written as DNA, the CDR3 is TGTGCCAGCAGCGTAGCGGGAGGGCCGCGCACAGATACGCAGTATTTT. Protein sequence: CASSVAGGPRTDTQYF. The variable domain in full, with the rest retrieved from reference TRBV9 and TRBJ2-3, is DSGVTQTPKHLITATGQRVTLRCSPRSGDLSVYWYQQSLDQGLQFLIQYYNGEERAKGNILERFSAQQFPDLHSELNLSSLELGDSALYFCASSVAGGPRTDTQYFGPGTRLTVL.

This chain joins TRBV2 and TRBJ1-2; D unclear. The ends were cut back, 5 bases at V and 1 base at J, with 5 bases in the middle. Germline CDR1 and CDR2: SNHLY and FYNNEI. This CDR3 region has 12 residues. CDR3 DNA sequence: TGTGCCAGCAGTCCTAGTAACTATGGCTACACCTTC. This codes for CASSPSNYGYTF.